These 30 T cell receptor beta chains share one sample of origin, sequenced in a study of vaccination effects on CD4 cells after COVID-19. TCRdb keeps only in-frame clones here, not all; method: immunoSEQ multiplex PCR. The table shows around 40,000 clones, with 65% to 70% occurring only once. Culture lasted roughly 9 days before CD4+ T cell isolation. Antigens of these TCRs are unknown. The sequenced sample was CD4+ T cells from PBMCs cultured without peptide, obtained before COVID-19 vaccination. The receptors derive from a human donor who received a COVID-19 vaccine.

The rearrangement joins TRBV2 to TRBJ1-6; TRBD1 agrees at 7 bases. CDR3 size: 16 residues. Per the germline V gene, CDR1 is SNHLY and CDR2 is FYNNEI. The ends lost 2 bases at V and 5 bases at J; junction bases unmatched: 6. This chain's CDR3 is CASSERGQIHNSPLHF. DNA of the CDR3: TGTGCCAGCAGTGAACGGGGACAGATACATAATTCACCCCTCCACTTT.

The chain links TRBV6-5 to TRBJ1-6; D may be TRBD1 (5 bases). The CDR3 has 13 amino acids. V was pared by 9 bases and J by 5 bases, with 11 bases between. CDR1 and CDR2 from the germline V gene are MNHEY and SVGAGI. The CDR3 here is CASKTTDNSPLHF. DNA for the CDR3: TGTGCCAGTAAAACGACAGATAATTCACCCCTCCACTTT.

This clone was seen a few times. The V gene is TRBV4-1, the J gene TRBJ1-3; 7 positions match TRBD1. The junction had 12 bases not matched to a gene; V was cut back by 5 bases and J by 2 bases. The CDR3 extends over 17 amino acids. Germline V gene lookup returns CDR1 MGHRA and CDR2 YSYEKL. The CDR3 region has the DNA TGCGCCAGCAGCAGACAGGGATTAGTTCTTGCTGGAAACACCATATATTTT. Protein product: CASSRQGLVLAGNTIYF.

This chain's CDR3 is CASSTRTGISEQYF. The CDR3 region has the DNA TGTGCCAGCAGCACCCGGACAGGGATAAGCGAGCAGTACTTC. V gene TRBV3-1 (or the pseudogene TRBV3-2) combines with J gene TRBJ2-7, with 8 bases matching TRBD1. In germline, CDR1 is LGHDT, CDR2 YNNKEL (reference sequence). The V segment lost 5 bases and the J segment 6 bases; nucleotides outside the gene matches: 9. The CDR3 totals 14 residues.

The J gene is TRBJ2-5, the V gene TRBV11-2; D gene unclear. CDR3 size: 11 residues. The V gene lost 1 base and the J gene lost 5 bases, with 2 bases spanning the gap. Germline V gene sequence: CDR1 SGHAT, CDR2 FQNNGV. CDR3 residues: CASSLAETQYF. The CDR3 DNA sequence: TGTGCCAGCAGCTTAGCTGAGACCCAGTACTTC.

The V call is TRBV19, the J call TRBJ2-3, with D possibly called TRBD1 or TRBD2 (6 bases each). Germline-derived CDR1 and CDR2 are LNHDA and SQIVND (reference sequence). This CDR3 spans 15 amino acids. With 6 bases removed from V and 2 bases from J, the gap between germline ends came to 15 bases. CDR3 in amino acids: CASRRRGDNTDTQYF. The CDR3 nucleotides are TGTGCCAGTAGGCGTAGGGGGGATAACACAGATACGCAGTATTTT.

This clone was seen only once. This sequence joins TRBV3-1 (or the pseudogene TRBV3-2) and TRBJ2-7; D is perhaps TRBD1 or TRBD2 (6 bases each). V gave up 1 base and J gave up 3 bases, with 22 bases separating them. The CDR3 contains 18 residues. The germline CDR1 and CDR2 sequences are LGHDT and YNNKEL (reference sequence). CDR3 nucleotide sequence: TGTGCCAGCAGCCAAGCCCTGTTGGGGGGCCTTGTTAACTACGAGCAGTACTTC. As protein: CASSQALLGGLVNYEQYF.

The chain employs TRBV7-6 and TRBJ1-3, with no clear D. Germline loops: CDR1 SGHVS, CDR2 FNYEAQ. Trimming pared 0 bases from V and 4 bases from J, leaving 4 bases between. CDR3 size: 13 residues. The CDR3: CASSLAQGNTIYF. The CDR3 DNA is TGTGCCAGCAGCTTAGCGCAGGGAAACACCATATATTTT.

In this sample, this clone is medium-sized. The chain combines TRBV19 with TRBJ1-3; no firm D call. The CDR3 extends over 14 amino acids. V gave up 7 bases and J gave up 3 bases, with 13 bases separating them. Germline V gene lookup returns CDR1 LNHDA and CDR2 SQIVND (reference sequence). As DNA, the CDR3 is TGTGCCAGTAAGCCGACGGTGGATGGAAACACCATATATTTT. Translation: CASKPTVDGNTIYF. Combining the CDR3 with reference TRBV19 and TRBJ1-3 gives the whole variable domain DGGITQSPKYLFRKEGQNVTLSCEQNLNHDAMYWYRQDPGQGLRLIYYSQIVNDFQKGDIAEGYSVSREKKESFPLTVTSAQKNPTAFYLCASKPTVDGNTIYFGEGSWLTVV.

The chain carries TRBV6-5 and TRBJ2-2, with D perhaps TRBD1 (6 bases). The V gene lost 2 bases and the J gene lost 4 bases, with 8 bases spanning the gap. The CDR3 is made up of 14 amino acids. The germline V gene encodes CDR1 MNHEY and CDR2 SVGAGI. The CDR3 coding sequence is TGTGCCAGCAGTTACCTGGGGGCCACCGGGGAGCTGTTTTTT. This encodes CASSYLGATGELFF.

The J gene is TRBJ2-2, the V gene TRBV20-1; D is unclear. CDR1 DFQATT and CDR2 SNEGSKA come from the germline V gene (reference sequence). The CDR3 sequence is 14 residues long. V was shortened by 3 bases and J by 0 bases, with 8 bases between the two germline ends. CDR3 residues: CSASRGPNTGELFF. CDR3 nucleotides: TGCAGTGCTAGTCGAGGACCGAACACCGGGGAGCTGTTTTTT.

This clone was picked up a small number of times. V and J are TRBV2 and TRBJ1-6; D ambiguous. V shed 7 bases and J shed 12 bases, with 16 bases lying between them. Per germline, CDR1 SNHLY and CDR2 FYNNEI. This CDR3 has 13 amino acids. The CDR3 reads CASTPDYTLPLHF. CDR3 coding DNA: TGTGCCAGCACCCCGGATTATACCCTACCCCTCCACTTT.

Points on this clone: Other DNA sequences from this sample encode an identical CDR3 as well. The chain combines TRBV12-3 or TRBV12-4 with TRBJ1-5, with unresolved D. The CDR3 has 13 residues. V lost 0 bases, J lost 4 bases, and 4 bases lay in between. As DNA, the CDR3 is TGTGCCAGCAGTTTAGCAGAGAATCAGCCCCAGCATTTT. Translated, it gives CASSLAENQPQHF.

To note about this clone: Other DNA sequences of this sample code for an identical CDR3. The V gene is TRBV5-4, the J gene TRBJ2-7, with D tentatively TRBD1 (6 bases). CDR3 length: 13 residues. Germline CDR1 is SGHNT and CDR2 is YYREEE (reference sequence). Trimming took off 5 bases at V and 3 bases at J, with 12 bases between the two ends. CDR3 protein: CASSSGQSYEQYF. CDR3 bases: TGTGCCAGCAGTTCCGGACAGAGCTACGAGCAGTACTTC.

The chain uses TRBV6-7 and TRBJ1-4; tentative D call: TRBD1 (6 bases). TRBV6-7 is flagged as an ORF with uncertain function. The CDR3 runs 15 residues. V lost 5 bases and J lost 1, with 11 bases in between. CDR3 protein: CASSHQGLTNEKLFF. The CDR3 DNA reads TGTGCCAGCAGTCACCAGGGGTTAACTAATGAAAAACTGTTTTTT.

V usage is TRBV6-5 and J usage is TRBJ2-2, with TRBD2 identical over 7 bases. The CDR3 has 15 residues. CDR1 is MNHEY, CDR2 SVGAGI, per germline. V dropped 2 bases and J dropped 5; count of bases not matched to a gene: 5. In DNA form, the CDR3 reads TGTGCCAGCAGTTACGCGGGAGTAGTTACCGGGGAGCTGTTTTTT. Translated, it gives CASSYAGVVTGELFF.

The CDR3 region has the DNA TGTGCCAGCAGCTTCTTGGGACAGGGGACCGAAGCTTTCTTT. It codes for CASSFLGQGTEAFF. The chain has TRBV11-2 and TRBJ1-1, with 10 bases fitting TRBD1. There are 14 residues in the CDR3. Germline loops: CDR1 SGHAT, CDR2 FQNNGV. V lost 3 bases, J lost 8 bases, and 6 bases stayed unmatched. Drawing the rest from reference TRBV11-2 and TRBJ1-1, the complete variable domain is EAGVAQSPRYKIIEKRQSVAFWCNPISGHATLYWYQQILGQGPKLLIQFQNNGVVDDSQLPKDRFSAERLKGVDSTLKIQPAKLEDSAVYLCASSFLGQGTEAFFGQGTRLTVV.

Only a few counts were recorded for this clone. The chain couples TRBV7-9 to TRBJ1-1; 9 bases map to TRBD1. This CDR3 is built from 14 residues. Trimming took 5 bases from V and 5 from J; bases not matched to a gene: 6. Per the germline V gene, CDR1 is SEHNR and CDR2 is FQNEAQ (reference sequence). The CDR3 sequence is CASSPQGARTEAFF. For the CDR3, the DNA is TGTGCCAGCAGCCCACAGGGGGCTAGGACTGAAGCTTTCTTT. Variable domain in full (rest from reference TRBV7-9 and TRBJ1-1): DTGVSQNPRHKITKRGQNVTFRCDPISEHNRLYWYRQTLGQGPEFLTYFQNEAQLEKSRLLSDRFSAERPKGSFSTLEIQRTEQGDSAMYLCASSPQGARTEAFFGQGTRLTVV.

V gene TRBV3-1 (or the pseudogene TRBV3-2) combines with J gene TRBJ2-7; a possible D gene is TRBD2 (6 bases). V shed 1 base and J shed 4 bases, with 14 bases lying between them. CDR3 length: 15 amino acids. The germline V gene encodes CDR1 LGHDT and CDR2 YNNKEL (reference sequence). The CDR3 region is CASSQVLRLGYEQYF. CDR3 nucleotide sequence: TGTGCCAGCAGCCAAGTTCTGCGACTAGGGTACGAGCAGTACTTC.

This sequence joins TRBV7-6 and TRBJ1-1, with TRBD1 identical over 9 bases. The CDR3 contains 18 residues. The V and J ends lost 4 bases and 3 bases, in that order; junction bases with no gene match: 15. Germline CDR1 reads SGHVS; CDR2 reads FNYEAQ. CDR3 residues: CASSYGRTGERAYTEAFF. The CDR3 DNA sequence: TGTGCCAGCAGCTACGGCCGGACAGGGGAGAGGGCGTACACTGAAGCTTTCTTT.

The CDR3 bases are TGTGCCAGCAGCGTAGACCCCTCGGGCACAGATACGCAGTATTTT. It is translated as CASSVDPSGTDTQYF. The chain links TRBV9 to TRBJ2-3, with unresolved D. The germline V gene encodes CDR1 SGDLS and CDR2 YYNGEE. The CDR3 spans 15 residues. Trimming removed 0 bases at V and 1 base at J, with 9 bases between. Combining the CDR3 with reference TRBV9 and TRBJ2-3 gives the whole variable domain DSGVTQTPKHLITATGQRVTLRCSPRSGDLSVYWYQQSLDQGLQFLIQYYNGEERAKGNILERFSAQQFPDLHSELNLSSLELGDSALYFCASSVDPSGTDTQYFGPGTRLTVL.

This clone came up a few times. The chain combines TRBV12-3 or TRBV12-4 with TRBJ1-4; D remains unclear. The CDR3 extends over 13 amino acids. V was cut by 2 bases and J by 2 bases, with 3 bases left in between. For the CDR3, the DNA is TGTGCCAGCAGTTTATGGACTAATGAAAAACTGTTTTTT. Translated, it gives CASSLWTNEKLFF.

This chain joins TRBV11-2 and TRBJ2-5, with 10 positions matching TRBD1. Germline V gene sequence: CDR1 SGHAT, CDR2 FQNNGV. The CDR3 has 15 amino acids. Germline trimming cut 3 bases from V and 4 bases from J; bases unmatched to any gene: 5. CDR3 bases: TGTGCCAGCAGCTTCGCGACAGGGGGCTCAGAGACCCAGTACTTC. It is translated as CASSFATGGSETQYF.

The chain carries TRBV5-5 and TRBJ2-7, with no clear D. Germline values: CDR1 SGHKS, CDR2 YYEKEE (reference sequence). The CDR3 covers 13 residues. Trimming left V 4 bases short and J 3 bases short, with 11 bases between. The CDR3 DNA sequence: TGTGCCAGCAGCCCGGACGGGTACTACGAGCAGTACTTC. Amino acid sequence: CASSPDGYYEQYF. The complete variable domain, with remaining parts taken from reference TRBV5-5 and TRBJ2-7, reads DAGVTQSPTHLIKTRGQQVTLRCSPISGHKSVSWYQQVLGQGPQFIFQYYEKEERGRGNFPDRFSARQFPNYSSELNVNALLLGDSALYLCASSPDGYYEQYFGPGTRLTVT.

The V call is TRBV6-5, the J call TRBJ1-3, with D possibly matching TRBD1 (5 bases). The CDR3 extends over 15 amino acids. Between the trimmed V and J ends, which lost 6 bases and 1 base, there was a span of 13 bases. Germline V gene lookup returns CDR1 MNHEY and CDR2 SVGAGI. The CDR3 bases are TGTGCCAGCAGACCAGACAGCGTTTCTGGAAACACCATATATTTT. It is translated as CASRPDSVSGNTIYF.

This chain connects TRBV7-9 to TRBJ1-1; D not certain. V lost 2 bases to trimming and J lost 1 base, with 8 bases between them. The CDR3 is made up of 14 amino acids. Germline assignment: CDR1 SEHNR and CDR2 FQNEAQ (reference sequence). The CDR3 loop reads CASSLNSKNTEAFF. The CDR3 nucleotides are TGTGCCAGCAGCTTAAACTCGAAGAACACTGAAGCTTTCTTT.

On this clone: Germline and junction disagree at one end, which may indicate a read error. The CDR3 bases are TGTGCCAGCAGCCTCGCCACAGGGAACACTGAAGTTTTCTTT. Protein product: CASSLATGNTEVFF. The chain combines TRBV6-5 with TRBJ1-1, with D possibly matching TRBD1 (6 bases). Per the germline V gene, CDR1 is MNHEY and CDR2 is SVGAGI. CDR3 length: 14 residues.

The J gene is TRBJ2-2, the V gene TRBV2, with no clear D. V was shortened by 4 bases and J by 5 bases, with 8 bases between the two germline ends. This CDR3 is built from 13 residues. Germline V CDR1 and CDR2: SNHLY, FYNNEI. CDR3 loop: CASSVFGTGELFF. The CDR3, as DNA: TGTGCCAGCAGTGTTTTTGGGACCGGGGAGCTGTTTTTT.

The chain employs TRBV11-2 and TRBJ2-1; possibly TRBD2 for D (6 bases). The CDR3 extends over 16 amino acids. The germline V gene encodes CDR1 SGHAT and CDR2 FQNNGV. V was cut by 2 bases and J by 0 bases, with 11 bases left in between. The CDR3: CASSLLAQSSYNEQFF. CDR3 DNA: TGTGCCAGCAGCTTACTAGCGCAGAGCTCCTACAATGAGCAGTTCTTC. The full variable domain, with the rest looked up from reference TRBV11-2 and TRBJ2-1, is EAGVAQSPRYKIIEKRQSVAFWCNPISGHATLYWYQQILGQGPKLLIQFQNNGVVDDSQLPKDRFSAERLKGVDSTLKIQPAKLEDSAVYLCASSLLAQSSYNEQFFGPGTRLTVL.

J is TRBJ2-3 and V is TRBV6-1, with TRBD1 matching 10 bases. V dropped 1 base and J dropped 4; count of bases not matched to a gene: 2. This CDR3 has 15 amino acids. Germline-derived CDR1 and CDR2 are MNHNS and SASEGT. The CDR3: CASSEVTGGADTQYF. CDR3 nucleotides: TGTGCCAGCAGTGAAGTGACAGGGGGCGCAGATACGCAGTATTTT.